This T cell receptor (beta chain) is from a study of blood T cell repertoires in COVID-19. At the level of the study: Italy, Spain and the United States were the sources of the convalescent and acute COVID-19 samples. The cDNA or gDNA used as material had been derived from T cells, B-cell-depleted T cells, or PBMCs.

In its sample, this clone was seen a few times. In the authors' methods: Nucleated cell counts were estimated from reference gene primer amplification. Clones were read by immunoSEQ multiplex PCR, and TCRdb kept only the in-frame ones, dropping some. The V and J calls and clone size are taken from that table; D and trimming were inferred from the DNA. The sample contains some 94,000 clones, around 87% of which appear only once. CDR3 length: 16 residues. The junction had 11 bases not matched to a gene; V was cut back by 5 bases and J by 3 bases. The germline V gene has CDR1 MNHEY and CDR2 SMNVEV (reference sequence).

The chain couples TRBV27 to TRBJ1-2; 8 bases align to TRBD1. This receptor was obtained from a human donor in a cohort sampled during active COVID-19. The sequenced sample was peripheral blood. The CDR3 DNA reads TGTGCCAGCAGTCTCACTATGGACAGGGTAGACTATGGCTACACCTTC. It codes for CASSLTMDRVDYGYTF.